These 15 T cell receptor beta chains were sequenced from one sample in a study of cytotoxic CD8 clonotypes in ibrutinib-treated CLL (dated by TCRdb to the early 2020s). The receptor library was made with the immunoSEQ multiplex PCR assay. TCRdb's version of the immuneACCESS table is confined to in-frame rearrangements and falls short of the full clone set. An unresolved V gene accounts for under half of the shortfall where checked; the remainder is of unknown origin. This sample holds about 120,000 clones; approximately 83% were observed only once. The ten top clones hold roughly 2% of the sample. The time point label, read with the paper, signifies: roughly 2 years on ibrutinib. The sample in question was PBMCs, obtained after 24 months of ibrutinib treatment. These receptors came from a human donor with chronic lymphocytic leukemia.

V usage is TRBV28 and J usage is TRBJ2-5, with D unclear. Trimming took off 7 bases at V and 5 bases at J, with 14 bases between the two ends. This CDR3 has 13 amino acids. Germline-derived CDR1 and CDR2 are MDHEN and SYDVKM. Here the CDR3 DNA reads TGTGCCAGCACTTCCGTCCTATGGGAGACCCAGTACTTC. This translates into CASTSVLWETQYF.

This chain links TRBV9 with TRBJ1-1; a weak D match, TRBD1 (5 bases). The V gene's germline CDR1 is SGDLS and CDR2 YYNGEE. This CDR3 comprises 18 residues. Trimming removed 0 bases at V and 0 bases at J, with 18 bases between. The CDR3: CASSVDPGTFYMNTEAFF. In nucleotides, the CDR3 is TGTGCCAGCAGCGTAGATCCTGGGACTTTTTACATGAACACTGAAGCTTTCTTT.

CDR3 in amino acids: CASSLASRTLSNYGYTF. The CDR3 DNA reads TGTGCCAGCAGCTTAGCTTCTAGGACACTTTCTAACTATGGCTACACCTTC. The chain is built from TRBV7-9 and TRBJ1-2; perhaps TRBD1 as D (5 bases). The length of the CDR3 is 17 residues. Germline V lookup: CDR1 SEHNR, CDR2 FQNEAQ (reference sequence). V lost 0 bases and J lost 0, with 14 bases in between. The whole variable domain, remainder taken from reference TRBV7-9 and TRBJ1-2, is DTGVSQNPRHKITKRGQNVTFRCDPISEHNRLYWYRQTLGQGPEFLTYFQNEAQLEKSRLLSDRFSAERPKGSFSTLEIQRTEQGDSAMYLCASSLASRTLSNYGYTFGSGTRLTVV.

The V and J genes are TRBV6-6 and TRBJ1-1, with D possibly matching TRBD1 (5 bases). CDR1 is MNHNY, CDR2 SVGAGI, per germline (reference sequence). The CDR3 is 13 amino acids. Trimming took 8 bases from V and 1 from J, leaving 11 bases between them. The CDR3 DNA sequence: TGTGCCAGCGGCCGGGGGGAGAACACTGAAGCTTTCTTT. It translates to CASGRGENTEAFF.

The rearrangement uses TRBV28 and TRBJ2-1; D not certain. There are 15 residues in the CDR3. V lost 5 bases to trimming and J lost 5 bases, with 16 bases between them. CDR1 MDHEN and CDR2 SYDVKM come from the germline V gene. In DNA, the CDR3 is TGTGCCAGCAGTGCCACTGCCCGGGTTAACAATGAGCAGTTCTTC. This translates into CASSATARVNNEQFF.

This clone was seen only a few times. This chain joins TRBV5-4 and TRBJ1-5, with 8 bases matching TRBD1. This CDR3 comprises 14 residues. Germline V gives CDR1 SGHNT, CDR2 YYREEE (reference sequence). The junction had 4 bases not matched to a gene; V was cut back by 6 bases and J by 2 bases. CDR3: CASNLTGGNQPQHF. CDR3 nucleotide sequence: TGTGCCAGCAACCTGACAGGGGGCAATCAGCCCCAGCATTTT.

This chain joins TRBV11-2 and TRBJ1-5; TRBD1 is a possible D gene (6 bases). The CDR3 runs 17 residues. CDR1 is SGHAT, CDR2 FQNNGV, per germline. V was shortened by 11 bases and J by 0 bases, with 23 bases between the two germline ends. CDR3 amino acids: CARGGSADPNSNQPQHF. CDR3 coding DNA: TGTGCCCGAGGGGGTTCCGCGGACCCGAATAGCAATCAGCCCCAGCATTTT.

The chain joins TRBV7-2 to TRBJ1-2; D gene unclear. Trimming left V 3 bases short and J 3 bases short, with 23 bases between. The CDR3 is 18 residues long. The V gene's germline CDR1 is SGHTA and CDR2 FQGNSA. This CDR3 reads CASSFYGRTVVSDYGYTF. In nucleotides, the CDR3 is TGTGCCAGCAGCTTTTATGGAAGGACGGTTGTCAGCGACTATGGCTACACCTTC.

A single count supports this clone. The V call is TRBV28, the J call TRBJ2-2; D remains ambiguous. V was cut by 5 bases and J by 5 bases, with 12 bases left in between. Germline V gives CDR1 MDHEN, CDR2 SYDVKM. The CDR3 has 14 amino acids. The CDR3: CASSLYPRTGELFF. CDR3 bases: TGTGCCAGCAGTCTTTATCCTCGGACCGGGGAGCTGTTTTTT. The variable domain in full, with the rest retrieved from reference TRBV28 and TRBJ2-2, is DVKVTQSSRYLVKRTGEKVFLECVQDMDHENMFWYRQDPGLGLRLIYFSYDVKMKEKGDIPEGYSVSREKKERFSLILESASTNQTSMYLCASSLYPRTGELFFGEGSRLTVL.

The CDR3 sequence is CASSLWGLGTDTQYF. In nucleotides, the CDR3 is TGTGCCAGCAGTTTATGGGGACTAGGGACAGATACGCAGTATTTT. The rearrangement uses TRBV28 and TRBJ2-3; 8 bases fit TRBD2. Looked up from germline, CDR1 is MDHEN and CDR2 is SYDVKM. This CDR3 has 15 amino acids. The V segment lost 0 bases and the J segment 3 bases; nucleotides outside the gene matches: 2.

This clone has ten or more counts. V gene TRBV5-8 combines with J gene TRBJ2-7; D is tentatively TRBD1 or TRBD2 (5 bases each). Per the germline V gene, CDR1 is SGHTS and CDR2 is YDEGEE. The CDR3 covers 15 residues. The V end lost 4 bases, the J end lost 0 bases, and 14 bases lay between the germline ends. The CDR3 is CASSHPGRSSYEQYF. The DNA of the CDR3 is TGTGCCAGCAGCCATCCGGGACGATCCTCCTACGAGCAGTACTTC.

This clone was detected only a few times. The V call is TRBV6-5, the J call TRBJ2-5, with 7 positions matching TRBD2. The trim removed 2 bases at V and 5 bases at J, leaving 5 bases unmatched. Looked up from germline, CDR1 is MNHEY and CDR2 is SVGAGI. This CDR3 is 14 amino acids long. Here the CDR3 reads CASSYGGRGETQYF. The DNA of the CDR3 is TGTGCCAGCAGTTACGGGGGGAGGGGCGAGACCCAGTACTTC.

The chain joins TRBV9 to TRBJ2-2; D tentatively reads TRBD1 or TRBD2 (5 bases each). The V end lost 3 bases, the J end lost 6 bases, and 12 bases lay between the germline ends. The germline CDR1 and CDR2 sequences are SGDLS and YYNGEE. The CDR3 spans 14 residues. The DNA for the CDR3 is TGTGCCAGCAGCGCACGGGGCGGCGCCGGGGAGCTGTTTTTT. Translating it yields CASSARGGAGELFF. Full variable domain (remainder filled in from reference TRBV9 and TRBJ2-2): DSGVTQTPKHLITATGQRVTLRCSPRSGDLSVYWYQQSLDQGLQFLIQYYNGEERAKGNILERFSAQQFPDLHSELNLSSLELGDSALYFCASSARGGAGELFFGEGSRLTVL.

The chain has TRBV12-5 and TRBJ2-1; D is unresolved. This CDR3 has 12 amino acids. Trimming cost V 5 bases and J 6 bases, with 8 bases left between them. CDR1 LGHNT and CDR2 FRNRAP come from the germline V gene. CDR3 DNA sequence: TGTGCTAGTGGTCCCCGACTCAATGAGCAGTTCTTC. Its translation: CASGPRLNEQFF.

The chain carries TRBV14 and TRBJ2-3, with a possible D match to TRBD1 (6 bases). The length of the CDR3 is 15 residues. Deletions cut 2 bases from V and 2 bases from J, with 11 bases between. Germline CDR1 and CDR2: SGHDN and FVKESK. The CDR3 sequence is CASSQHGGNTDTQYF. The CDR3 DNA is TGTGCCAGCAGCCAACATGGGGGCAACACAGATACGCAGTATTTT.